What follows are 18 T cell receptor beta chains derived from one specimen sequenced in a study of T-cell reconstitution after alpha-beta-depleted transplantation in children. For TCRbeta, the library was prepared with unique molecular identifiers. Each CDR3 protein gets one entry after TCRdb re-called the PCR reads with MiXCR. The sample gives hundreds of thousands of distinct CDR3 sequences, approximately 17% of which show up once; 35% to 50% is in the top ten. The sample in question was PBMCs, mostly from graft donor cells, obtained 360 days after TCRalphabeta/CD19-depleted stem cell transplant. The receptors derive from a male patient between 2 and 10 years old who had a stem cell transplant for acute lymphoblastic leukemia, so the T cells may come from the graft donor.

The chain carries TRBV18 and TRBJ2-3; D is possibly TRBD1 (6 bases). V was clipped by 0 bases and J by 7 bases, with 11 bases between them. CDR1 is KGHSH, CDR2 LQKENI, per germline. The CDR3 runs to 14 residues. The CDR3 coding sequence is TGTGCCAGCTCACCACCACAGGGCACGAATACGCAGTATTTT. It yields the protein CASSPPQGTNTQYF.

This clonotype was seen at least ten times. V gene TRBV5-1 combines with J gene TRBJ2-1; D might be TRBD1 or TRBD2, each matching 5 bases. In germline, CDR1 is SGHRS, CDR2 YFSETQ. The CDR3 is made up of 14 amino acids. Trimming removed 0 bases at V and 6 bases at J, with 10 bases between. DNA of the CDR3: TGCGCCAGCAGCTTGGTCGGGGCAAGCAATGAGCAGTTCTTC. Its protein product is CASSLVGASNEQFF.

This chain joins TRBV3-1 and TRBJ2-7, with 7 bases aligning to TRBD2. CDR1 is LGHDT, CDR2 YNNKEL, per germline (reference sequence). Germline trimming cut 4 bases from V and 4 bases from J; bases unmatched to any gene: 10. This CDR3 is built from 15 residues. The CDR3 DNA reads TGTGCCAGCAGCCGAGGACTTAGCGGGTTTTACGAGCAGTACTTC. This gives the protein CASSRGLSGFYEQYF.

The V and J genes are TRBV7-6 and TRBJ1-3; D call uncertain. V lost 4 bases, J lost 0 bases, and 10 bases lay in between. CDR1 is SGHVS and CDR2 is FNYEAQ in the germline V gene. The CDR3 contains 15 residues. The CDR3 sequence is CASSSTHASGNTIYF. Written as DNA, the CDR3 is TGTGCCAGCAGCTCCACCCATGCCTCTGGAAACACCATATATTTT.

V gene TRBV20-1 combines with J gene TRBJ2-1; 9 bases agree with TRBD2. Germline V gives CDR1 DFQATT, CDR2 SNEGSKA (reference sequence). With V trimmed by 6 bases and J by 0 bases, 0 bases remained unmatched. The CDR3 sequence is 13 residues long. CDR3 DNA sequence: TGCAGTGCGACTAGCGGCTCCTACAATGAGCAGTTCTTC. It specifies CSATSGSYNEQFF.

This chain uses TRBV5-1 with TRBJ1-1; D is ambiguous. Germline CDR1 is SGHRS and CDR2 is YFSETQ. Trimming pared 4 bases from V and 2 bases from J, leaving 9 bases between. The CDR3 has 13 amino acids. CDR3 in DNA: TGCGCCAGCAGCAAAGGGTCTAACACTGAAGCTTTCTTT. It codes for CASSKGSNTEAFF.

This clonotype was seen repeatedly, ten times or more. The chain is built from TRBV5-8 and TRBJ2-3; 12 nucleotides line up with TRBD2. Germline V gene sequence: CDR1 SGHTS, CDR2 YDEGEE. J gave up 4 bases and V 0 bases, and 6 bases lay outside the gene matches. The CDR3 runs 17 residues. CDR3 in DNA: TGTGCCAGCAGCTTGGAGACTAGCGGGAGTAAGGCAGATACGCAGTATTTT. Translated: CASSLETSGSKADTQYF.

This clonotype was observed at least ten times. The genes are TRBV19 and TRBJ1-2, with 7 bases that match TRBD1. The CDR3 totals 13 residues. The trim removed 9 bases at V and 7 bases at J, leaving 11 bases unmatched. Germline V gives CDR1 LNHDA, CDR2 SQIVND (reference sequence). CDR3 region: CASARQGSPGYTF. CDR3 coding DNA: TGTGCCAGCGCTAGACAGGGAAGTCCTGGCTACACCTTC.

This clonotype showed up just a few times. The CDR3 reads CASSLWTQSYEQYF. In DNA form, the CDR3 reads TGTGCCAGCAGCTTATGGACACAGTCCTACGAGCAGTACTTC. This sequence joins TRBV7-6 and TRBJ2-7; maybe TRBD1 (5 bases). There are 14 residues in the CDR3. CDR1 and CDR2 (germline): SGHVS, FNYEAQ. Trimming took 2 bases from V and 1 from J, leaving 9 bases between them.

V gene TRBV11-2 combines with J gene TRBJ1-3, with D possibly matching TRBD1 (5 bases). The CDR3 covers 15 residues. The V gene lost 5 bases and the J gene lost 2 bases, with 13 bases spanning the gap. CDR1 and CDR2 from the germline V gene are SGHAT and FQNNGV. As DNA, the CDR3 is TGTGCCAGCAGCATACAGGAGGGACCTGGAAACACCATATATTTT. Translation gives CASSIQEGPGNTIYF.

This clonotype has a handful of counts. J is TRBJ2-7 and V is TRBV12-3 or TRBV12-4; 7 positions match TRBD2. CDR3 size: 17 residues. Trimming removed 4 bases from V and 4 bases from J; junction bases left unmatched: 16. CDR3 protein: CASSSLAVESGYYEQYF. The CDR3 coding sequence is TGTGCCAGCAGTTCCCTAGCGGTCGAATCGGGGTATTACGAGCAGTACTTC.

This clonotype was seen repeatedly, ten times or more. V and J are TRBV11-2 and TRBJ2-5, with D perhaps TRBD1 (6 bases). The V end lost 4 bases, the J end lost 5 bases, and 17 bases lay between the germline ends. CDR3 length: 15 amino acids. Germline CDR1 is SGHAT and CDR2 is FQNNGV. CDR3 region: CASSSIQGFVETQYF. The CDR3 coding sequence is TGTGCCAGCAGCTCAATCCAGGGGTTTGTGGAGACCCAGTACTTC.

In its sample, this clonotype was seen a few times. The rearrangement joins TRBV4-2 to TRBJ2-1; D may be TRBD2 (6 bases). Trimming removed 3 bases from V and 4 bases from J, with 16 bases in between. CDR1 is LGHNA, CDR2 YNFKEQ, per germline. The CDR3 has 16 amino acids. The DNA for the CDR3 is TGTGCCAGCAGCCACGCCACTAGCCCGAAATACAATGAGCAGTTCTTC. It yields the protein CASSHATSPKYNEQFF.

A note on this clonotype: A read error may produce the germline difference seen at one junction end. The chain employs TRBV15 and TRBJ2-1, with TRBD2 identical over 8 bases. The CDR3 is 15 residues long. The V gene's germline CDR1 is LNHNV and CDR2 YYDKDF (reference sequence). This chain's CDR3 is CATSTMRLASDDQFF. CDR3 coding DNA: TGTGCCACCAGCACTATGAGACTAGCGAGCGATGATCAGTTCTTC.

A few counts support this clonotype. V and J are TRBV12-3 or TRBV12-4 and TRBJ2-7, with a weak D call TRBD1 (6 bases). This CDR3 spans 14 amino acids. V was clipped by 5 bases and J by 4 bases, with 15 bases between them. The CDR3 reads CASSIDRSRYEQYF. DNA of the CDR3: TGTGCCAGCAGTATTGACAGGTCTCGGTACGAGCAGTACTTC.

V gene TRBV5-5 combines with J gene TRBJ2-7; TRBD2 might be the D (5 bases). Germline assignment: CDR1 SGHKS and CDR2 YYEKEE (reference sequence). V shed 1 base and J shed 3 bases, with 11 bases lying between them. The CDR3 is made up of 14 amino acids. For the CDR3, the DNA is TGTGCCAGCAGCTTGCTAGGAGGAAACTACGAGCAGTACTTC. Protein: CASSLLGGNYEQYF.

This clonotype turned up a few times. The chain links TRBV6-1 to TRBJ1-3; 7 bases fit TRBD1. CDR1 and CDR2 (germline): MNHNS, SASEGT. This CDR3 is built from 16 residues. The J segment lost 0 bases and the V segment lost 5 bases, leaving 7 bases of the junction unmatched. CDR3 coding DNA: TGTGCCAGCAGTCAGGACAGGCTAGGCTCTGGAAACACCATATATTTT. Its protein is CASSQDRLGSGNTIYF.

The chain carries TRBV18 and TRBJ2-3, with 7 bases fitting TRBD2. This CDR3 is built from 15 residues. V shed 2 bases and J 3 bases; nucleotides not matched to a gene: 5. Germline CDR1 is KGHSH and CDR2 is LQKENI. The CDR3 region is CASSPSRGTTDTQYF. CDR3 sequence (DNA): TGTGCCAGCTCACCATCGCGGGGGACTACAGATACGCAGTATTTT.